A selection of T cell receptor beta chains follows, all from one sample in a study of T cell responses to AZD1222 COVID-19 vaccine. TCRdb keeps only in-frame clones here, not all; method: immunoSEQ multiplex PCR. Of over 150,000 clones listed, around nine tenths were seen once; the top ten hold 18%. The material was peripheral blood, obtained on day 0 of AZD1222 vaccination. The receptor source for this set is an adult in good health. Both conserved end residues are part of each CDR3. A D gene is named only where the DNA matches it firmly. Size tells how often a clone was seen (once, few, many) or the class of an expanded clone, and some rows leave it out.

cdr3_length: 13
clone_size: once
v_call: TRBV6-1
j_call: TRBJ2-2
d_call: NA
cdr3_nt: TGTGCCAGCAGTGAGAGGGGGGCCGGGGAGCTGTTTTTT
cdr3_aa: CASSERGAGELFF

cdr3_length: 14
clone_size: NA
v_call: TRBV4-3
j_call: TRBJ1-1
d_call: TRBD1
cdr3_nt: TGCGCCAGCAGCCAAGTTGAGGGGGCTACTGAAGCTTTCTTT
cdr3_aa: CASSQVEGATEAFF

cdr3_length: 15
clone_size: once
v_call: TRBV27
j_call: TRBJ2-2
d_call: NA
cdr3_nt: TGTGCCAGCAAGCGCACCTTAGAGGGGTCCGGGGAGCTGTTTTTT
cdr3_aa: CASKRTLEGSGELFF

cdr3_length: 15
clone_size: NA
v_call: TRBV5-6
j_call: TRBJ2-7
d_call: NA
cdr3_nt: TGTGCCAGCAGCTCCGGACCAAGCAGCTCCTACGAGCAGTACTTC
cdr3_aa: CASSSGPSSSYEQYF

cdr3_length: 13
clone_size: NA
v_call: TRBV3-1/TRBV3-2
j_call: TRBJ2-3
d_call: NA
cdr3_nt: TGTGCCAGCAGCCCCGCCGGGGGAGATACGCAGTATTTT
cdr3_aa: CASSPAGGDTQYF

cdr3_length: 16
clone_size: once
v_call: TRBV27
j_call: TRBJ2-7
d_call: TRBD2
cdr3_nt: TGTGCCAGCAGGGGCCCTGGACTAGCGGCATCCTACGAGCAGTACTTC
cdr3_aa: CASRGPGLAASYEQYF

cdr3_length: 15
clone_size: NA
v_call: TRBV29-1
j_call: TRBJ1-2
d_call: NA
cdr3_nt: TGCAGCGTTGAAGGTGGGCCAGGGTCCAAGAAGGGCTACACCTTC
cdr3_aa: CSVEGGPGSKKGYTF

cdr3_length: 14
clone_size: NA
v_call: TRBV5-1
j_call: TRBJ1-4
d_call: NA
cdr3_nt: TGCGCCAGCAGCTTGGCAAATCCGAATGAAAAACTGTTTTTT
cdr3_aa: CASSLANPNEKLFF

cdr3_length: 11
clone_size: NA
v_call: TRBV12-3/TRBV12-4
j_call: TRBJ1-1
d_call: NA
cdr3_nt: TGTGCCAGCAGTTTGGCAGGGCAAGCTTTCTTT
cdr3_aa: CASSLAGQAFF

cdr3_length: 15
clone_size: NA
v_call: TRBV3-1/TRBV3-2
j_call: TRBJ1-4
d_call: NA
cdr3_nt: TGTGCCAGCAGCCAAGAAATAGGAACTAATGAAAAACTGTTTTTT
cdr3_aa: CASSQEIGTNEKLFF

cdr3_length: 14
clone_size: NA
v_call: TRBV7-3
j_call: TRBJ2-7
d_call: NA
cdr3_nt: TGTGCCAGCAGCCCCAGGGGAGGGGACGGCGAGCAGTACTTC
cdr3_aa: CASSPRGGDGEQYF

cdr3_length: 14
clone_size: NA
v_call: TRBV4-3
j_call: TRBJ1-1
d_call: NA
cdr3_nt: TGCGCCAGCAGCCAGGACAACGGGGACACTGAAGCTTTCTTT
cdr3_aa: CASSQDNGDTEAFF

cdr3_length: 15
clone_size: NA
v_call: TRBV7-6
j_call: TRBJ2-1
d_call: TRBD1
cdr3_nt: TGTGCCAGCAGCCTTGGGACAGGGGGTCTCAATGAGCAGTTCTTC
cdr3_aa: CASSLGTGGLNEQFF

cdr3_length: 16
clone_size: NA
v_call: TRBV11-2
j_call: TRBJ1-6
d_call: NA
cdr3_nt: TGTGCCAGCAGCTTAGATACGGGCGCTCCCAATTCACCCCTCCACTTT
cdr3_aa: CASSLDTGAPNSPLHF

cdr3_length: 15
clone_size: NA
v_call: TRBV5-1
j_call: TRBJ1-2
d_call: NA
cdr3_nt: TGCGCCAGCAGCTTTTCCGGGGGCGGGTTGAATGGCTACACCTTC
cdr3_aa: CASSFSGGGLNGYTF

cdr3_length: 13
clone_size: NA
v_call: TRBV19
j_call: TRBJ1-1
d_call: TRBD1
cdr3_nt: TGTGCCAGTAGGACACAGGGGGCCACTGAAGCTTTCTTT
cdr3_aa: CASRTQGATEAFF

cdr3_length: 15
clone_size: NA
v_call: TRBV7-2
j_call: TRBJ2-7
d_call: NA
cdr3_nt: TGTGCCAGCAGCCAAACTAGGGTGGGGACCCACGAGCAGTACTTC
cdr3_aa: CASSQTRVGTHEQYF

cdr3_length: 13
clone_size: NA
v_call: TRBV2
j_call: TRBJ2-3
d_call: NA
cdr3_nt: TGTGCCAGCGGGGGGGGGCGGACAGATACGCAGTATTTT
cdr3_aa: CASGGGRTDTQYF

cdr3_length: 19
clone_size: few
v_call: TRBV7-9
j_call: TRBJ1-4
d_call: NA
cdr3_nt: TGTGCCAGCAGCTTAGCGCGGATACCGATTGACGCGGCTAATGAAAAACTGTTTTTT
cdr3_aa: CASSLARIPIDAANEKLFF

cdr3_length: 19
clone_size: NA
v_call: TRBV5-6
j_call: TRBJ2-6
d_call: TRBD1
cdr3_nt: TGTGCCAGCAGCTTCGGGGGACAGGGGCTGAACGCTGGGGCCAACGTCCTGACTTTC
cdr3_aa: CASSFGGQGLNAGANVLTF

cdr3_length: 14
clone_size: NA
v_call: TRBV2
j_call: TRBJ1-5
d_call: TRBD1
cdr3_nt: TGTGCCAGCAGCCGACAGGGCGGCAATCAGCCCCAGCATTTT
cdr3_aa: CASSRQGGNQPQHF

cdr3_length: 18
clone_size: NA
v_call: TRBV29-1
j_call: TRBJ2-5
d_call: NA
cdr3_nt: TGCAGCGTTGAAGGGCTCGGGCGGACAATGGGGTGGCAAGAGACCCAGTACTTC
cdr3_aa: CSVEGLGRTMGWQETQYF

cdr3_length: 13
clone_size: NA
v_call: TRBV7-6
j_call: TRBJ2-1
d_call: NA
cdr3_nt: TGTGCCAGCAGCTTAACGGAGGGAAGGGAGCAGTTCTTC
cdr3_aa: CASSLTEGREQFF

cdr3_length: 18
clone_size: NA
v_call: TRBV5-1
j_call: TRBJ2-6
d_call: NA
cdr3_nt: TGCGCCAGCAGCTCCTCCCAGAGAATCTTCTCTGGGGCCAACGTCCTGACTTTC
cdr3_aa: CASSSSQRIFSGANVLTF

cdr3_length: 14
clone_size: NA
v_call: TRBV5-6
j_call: TRBJ1-4
d_call: NA
cdr3_nt: TGTGCCAGCAGCTTGGGCAGGGGACGGGAAAAACTGTTTTTT
cdr3_aa: CASSLGRGREKLFF

cdr3_length: 13
clone_size: NA
v_call: TRBV7-2
j_call: TRBJ2-2
d_call: NA
cdr3_nt: TGTGCCAGCGGCGGGACGAACACCGGGGAGCTGTTTTTT
cdr3_aa: CASGGTNTGELFF

cdr3_length: 15
clone_size: NA
v_call: TRBV5-1
j_call: TRBJ1-1
d_call: TRBD1
cdr3_nt: TGCGCCAGCAGCTGGGGTGACAGGGAGAACACTGAAGCTTTCTTT
cdr3_aa: CASSWGDRENTEAFF

cdr3_length: 13
clone_size: NA
v_call: TRBV29-1
j_call: TRBJ2-7
d_call: TRBD1
cdr3_nt: TGCAGCGCGGGACAGGGGAACTCCTACGAGCAGTACTTC
cdr3_aa: CSAGQGNSYEQYF

cdr3_length: 12
clone_size: NA
v_call: TRBV2
j_call: TRBJ1-5
d_call: TRBD1
cdr3_nt: TGTGCCACCCGGGAGGGGGCACAGCCCCAGCATTTT
cdr3_aa: CATREGAQPQHF

cdr3_length: 14
clone_size: NA
v_call: TRBV16
j_call: TRBJ1-2
d_call: TRBD1
cdr3_nt: TGTGCCAGCAGCCAATCCCGGGACAGTCATGGCTACACCTTC
cdr3_aa: CASSQSRDSHGYTF

cdr3_length: 14
clone_size: NA
v_call: TRBV7-3
j_call: TRBJ1-1
d_call: TRBD1
cdr3_nt: TGTGCCAGCAGCTTAGTGCCGGGACAGACTGAAGCTTTCTTT
cdr3_aa: CASSLVPGQTEAFF

cdr3_length: 13
clone_size: NA
v_call: TRBV6-6
j_call: TRBJ1-2
d_call: NA
cdr3_nt: TGTGCCAGCAGCCCCTCCGGGGCGGAGGGCTACACCTTC
cdr3_aa: CASSPSGAEGYTF

cdr3_length: 13
clone_size: NA
v_call: TRBV7-3
j_call: TRBJ2-1
d_call: TRBD2
cdr3_nt: TGTGCCTCCTCGGGACTACCTCTCGGGGAGCAGTTCTTC
cdr3_aa: CASSGLPLGEQFF

cdr3_length: 13
clone_size: NA
v_call: TRBV7-2
j_call: TRBJ2-7
d_call: NA
cdr3_nt: TGTGCCAGCAGCTTACTATCCATCTACGAGCAGTACTTC
cdr3_aa: CASSLLSIYEQYF

cdr3_length: 12
clone_size: few
v_call: TRBV13
j_call: TRBJ1-6
d_call: NA
cdr3_nt: TGTGCCAGCAGCTTAGGGGGTTCACCCCTCCACTTT
cdr3_aa: CASSLGGSPLHF

cdr3_length: 13
clone_size: once
v_call: TRBV7-9
j_call: TRBJ1-1
d_call: NA
cdr3_nt: TGTGCCAGCAGCTTAGTTTGGGCCCCTGAAGCTTTCTTT
cdr3_aa: CASSLVWAPEAFF

cdr3_length: 15
clone_size: few
v_call: TRBV5-1
j_call: TRBJ1-2
d_call: NA
cdr3_nt: TGCGCCAGCAGCTTGGGCCTGGGGTTGCCCTATGGCTACACCTTC
cdr3_aa: CASSLGLGLPYGYTF

cdr3_length: 14
clone_size: NA
v_call: TRBV28
j_call: TRBJ2-7
d_call: TRBD1
cdr3_nt: TGTGCCAGCACCCGGACAGGGAGCTCCTACGAGCAGTACTTC
cdr3_aa: CASTRTGSSYEQYF

cdr3_length: 15
clone_size: NA
v_call: TRBV28
j_call: TRBJ1-1
d_call: TRBD1
cdr3_nt: TGTGCCAGCAGTACCCACAGGGGGACCATCACTGAAGCTTTCTTT
cdr3_aa: CASSTHRGTITEAFF

cdr3_length: 17
clone_size: NA
v_call: TRBV4-3
j_call: TRBJ1-1
d_call: TRBD1
cdr3_nt: TGCGCCAGCAGCCAAGCCGACATAGCGGGACAGGGAACTGAAGCTTTCTTT
cdr3_aa: CASSQADIAGQGTEAFF

cdr3_length: 14
clone_size: NA
v_call: TRBV7-2
j_call: TRBJ2-5
d_call: NA
cdr3_nt: TGTGCCAGCATCCGGGACCAAGGCGGCGAGACCCAGTACTTC
cdr3_aa: CASIRDQGGETQYF

cdr3_length: 17
clone_size: NA
v_call: TRBV7-9
j_call: TRBJ1-5
d_call: TRBD1
cdr3_nt: TGTGCCAGCAGCTTAGCAGGTCGGGGACAGGGCAATCAGCCCCAGCATTTT
cdr3_aa: CASSLAGRGQGNQPQHF